The 16 T cell receptor beta chains below were found in one sample sequenced in a study of blood T cell repertoires in COVID-19. Clones were sequenced by immunoSEQ multiplex PCR, and TCRdb holds only the in-frame ones, with some missing. This repertoire shows around 160,000 clones, around 83% found once; its top ten account for about 0.95%. The sample taken for sequencing was peripheral blood. All receptors derive from a man aged 18 to 29 with acute or convalescent COVID-19.

The CDR3 nucleotides are TGTGCCAGCAGCCCCTCGGGACAGGAACGCCAAGAGACCCAGTACTTC. This codes for CASSPSGQERQETQYF. The V call is TRBV3-1 (or the pseudogene TRBV3-2), the J call TRBJ2-5, with 8 nucleotides matching TRBD1. Trimming took 4 bases from V and 1 from J; bases not matched to a gene: 8. The length of the CDR3 is 16 residues. CDR1 is LGHDT and CDR2 is YNNKEL in the germline V gene (reference sequence).

The chain recombines TRBV30 with TRBJ1-6; D is uncertain. V was trimmed by 1 base and J by 9 bases, leaving 16 bases between them. Germline assignment: CDR1 GTSNPN and CDR2 SVGIG (reference sequence). CDR3 length: 15 residues. The CDR3 sequence is CAWSATGMGGSPLHF. Written as DNA, the CDR3 is TGTGCCTGGAGTGCAACCGGGATGGGAGGTTCACCCCTCCACTTT. Full variable domain (rest looked up from reference TRBV30 and TRBJ1-6): SQTIHQWPATLVQPVGSPLSLECTVEGTSNPNLYWYRQAAGRGLQLLFYSVGIGQISSEVPQNLSASRPQDRQFILSSKKLLLSDSGFYLCAWSATGMGGSPLHFGNGTRLTVT.

CDR3 residues: CASSQEADSNTDTQYF. The CDR3 region has the DNA TGTGCCAGCAGCCAAGAGGCGGACAGCAACACAGATACGCAGTATTTT. The J gene is TRBJ2-3, the V gene TRBV3-1 (or the pseudogene TRBV3-2); perhaps TRBD1 as D (6 bases). CDR1 and CDR2 from the germline V gene are LGHDT and YNNKEL (reference sequence). Trimming stripped 0 bases from V and 2 bases from J, with 12 bases between. This CDR3 is built from 16 residues.

The genes are TRBV2 and TRBJ2-5, with 8 positions matching TRBD2. Germline CDR1 reads SNHLY; CDR2 reads FYNNEI. With V trimmed by 3 bases and J by 1 base, 4 bases remained unmatched. The CDR3 length is 15 residues. CDR3 nucleotides: TGTGCCAGCAGTGATACGGGGGGGCCCCAAGAGACCCAGTACTTC. This codes for CASSDTGGPQETQYF. Supplemented by reference TRBV2 and TRBJ2-5, the full variable domain reads EPEVTQTPSHQVTQMGQEVILRCVPISNHLYFYWYRQILGQKVEFLVSFYNNEISEKSEIFDDQFSVERPDGSNFTLKIRSTKLEDSAMYFCASSDTGGPQETQYFGPGTRLLVL.

A few counts support this clone. The CDR3 is CASSHLPGQTDTQYF. As DNA, the CDR3 is TGCGCCAGCAGCCACCTTCCCGGACAGACAGATACGCAGTATTTT. The chain employs TRBV4-1 and TRBJ2-3, with D maybe TRBD1 (6 bases). V gave up 3 bases and J gave up 3 bases, with 13 bases separating them. CDR3 size: 15 residues. The germline gives CDR1 MGHRA, CDR2 YSYEKL.

The rearrangement links TRBV4-1 to TRBJ1-6; D is ambiguous. This CDR3 has 18 residues. Trimming removed 0 bases from V and 0 bases from J, with 12 bases in between. In germline, CDR1 is MGHRA, CDR2 YSYEKL. DNA for the CDR3: TGCGCCAGCAGCCAAGATTCGAACTTACGCTCCTATAATTCACCCCTCCACTTT. Amino acids: CASSQDSNLRSYNSPLHF.

The CDR3 nucleotides read TGTGCCAGCAGCTTATCCTCGAGCTCCTACAATGAGCAGTTCTTC. Translation gives CASSLSSSSYNEQFF. This chain connects TRBV7-9 to TRBJ2-1; D gene unclear. The V gene's germline CDR1 is SEHNR and CDR2 FQNEAQ (reference sequence). V gave up 2 bases and J gave up 0 bases, with 8 bases separating them. This CDR3 comprises 15 residues.

This sequence joins TRBV7-2 and TRBJ1-5, with TRBD1 as a possible D gene (5 bases). The CDR3 sequence is 15 residues long. V dropped 4 bases and J dropped 0 bases, with 10 bases sitting between them. Germline CDR1 and CDR2: SGHTA and FQGNSA. The chain's CDR3 is CASSSQAYSNQPQHF. The CDR3 DNA sequence: TGTGCCAGCAGCTCACAGGCTTATAGCAATCAGCCCCAGCATTTT.

The chain links TRBV6-5 to TRBJ1-1; 11 nucleotides align to TRBD1. Losses at the gene ends were 2 bases for V and 1 base for J; bases not matched to a gene: 3. The CDR3 extends over 16 amino acids. Germline values: CDR1 MNHEY, CDR2 SVGAGI. The CDR3: CASSYRDRGGNTEAFF. CDR3 DNA: TGTGCCAGCAGTTACAGGGACAGGGGGGGGAACACTGAAGCTTTCTTT.

This rearrangement joins TRBV29-1 to TRBJ1-2, with a tentative D call TRBD1 (6 bases). The germline V gene has CDR1 SQVTM and CDR2 ANQGSEA. Trimming removed 3 bases from V and 4 bases from J, with 15 bases in between. The CDR3 covers 14 residues. The CDR3 DNA reads as TGCAGCGTTGACCTGGACAGTCAGGGCTATGGCTACACCTTC. This encodes CSVDLDSQGYGYTF. Filled out from reference TRBV29-1 and TRBJ1-2, the complete variable domain reads SAVISQKPSRDICQRGTSLTIQCQVDSQVTMMFWYRQQPGQSLTLIATANQGSEATYESGFVIDKFPISRPNLTFSTLTVSNMSPEDSSIYLCSVDLDSQGYGYTFGSGTRLTVV.

This clone was found once. V usage is TRBV6-5 and J usage is TRBJ1-2; D ambiguous. The CDR3 is 16 amino acids. V was trimmed by 0 bases and J by 3 bases, leaving 14 bases between them. Germline V gene lookup returns CDR1 MNHEY and CDR2 SVGAGI. CDR3 sequence reads: CASSYSISGYDYGYTF. In DNA, the CDR3 is TGTGCCAGCAGTTACTCGATATCCGGGTATGACTATGGCTACACCTTC.

This clone has just a few counts. This chain joins TRBV5-1 and TRBJ1-1, with D perhaps TRBD1 (6 bases). This CDR3 region has 18 residues. Looked up from germline, CDR1 is SGHRS and CDR2 is YFSETQ. V shed 3 bases and J shed 1 base, with 22 bases lying between them. As DNA, the CDR3 is TGCGCCAGCAGCTACTACCCTAACCGGGACATCAGGAACACTGAAGCTTTCTTT. Translated: CASSYYPNRDIRNTEAFF.

V and J are TRBV20-1 and TRBJ2-5; possible D gene TRBD1, 5 bases. Germline assignment: CDR1 DFQATT and CDR2 SNEGSKA (reference sequence). Trimming pared 3 bases from V and 4 bases from J, leaving 15 bases between. The CDR3 consists of 14 residues. CDR3 loop: CSASAGRGAETQYF. The CDR3 region has the DNA TGCAGTGCTAGTGCCGGAAGGGGCGCAGAGACCCAGTACTTC.

This chain connects TRBV27 to TRBJ1-1, with D perhaps matching TRBD1 (5 bases). V dropped 5 bases and J dropped 8 bases, with 18 bases sitting between them. CDR3 length: 14 residues. Germline V CDR1 and CDR2: MNHEY, SMNVEV (reference sequence). CDR3 loop: CASSPAGLLVEAFF. The CDR3, as DNA: TGTGCCAGCAGTCCGGCGGGACTCCTAGTAGAAGCTTTCTTT.

The gene calls are TRBV5-4 and TRBJ2-3; 12 bases fit TRBD2. CDR1 and CDR2 from the germline V gene are SGHNT and YYREEE (reference sequence). The J segment lost 8 bases and the V segment lost 4 bases, leaving 5 bases of the junction unmatched. The CDR3 has 14 residues. The CDR3 sequence: CASSPGTSGSTQYF. The CDR3, as DNA: TGTGCCAGCAGCCCCGGGACTAGCGGGTCTACGCAGTATTTT. Filled out from reference TRBV5-4 and TRBJ2-3, the complete variable domain reads ETGVTQSPTHLIKTRGQQVTLRCSSQSGHNTVSWYQQALGQGPQFIFQYYREEENGRGNFPPRFSGLQFPNYSSELNVNALELDDSALYLCASSPGTSGSTQYFGPGTRLTVL.

The chain combines TRBV6-1 with TRBJ1-2; D gene uncertain. The CDR3 is 14 amino acids. The V end was cut by 3 bases, the J end by 0 bases, with 8 bases between. Germline CDR1 MNHNS, CDR2 SASEGT. DNA for the CDR3: TGTGCCAGCAGTGAGTTCAGATCTAACTATGGCTACACCTTC. It translates to CASSEFRSNYGYTF.